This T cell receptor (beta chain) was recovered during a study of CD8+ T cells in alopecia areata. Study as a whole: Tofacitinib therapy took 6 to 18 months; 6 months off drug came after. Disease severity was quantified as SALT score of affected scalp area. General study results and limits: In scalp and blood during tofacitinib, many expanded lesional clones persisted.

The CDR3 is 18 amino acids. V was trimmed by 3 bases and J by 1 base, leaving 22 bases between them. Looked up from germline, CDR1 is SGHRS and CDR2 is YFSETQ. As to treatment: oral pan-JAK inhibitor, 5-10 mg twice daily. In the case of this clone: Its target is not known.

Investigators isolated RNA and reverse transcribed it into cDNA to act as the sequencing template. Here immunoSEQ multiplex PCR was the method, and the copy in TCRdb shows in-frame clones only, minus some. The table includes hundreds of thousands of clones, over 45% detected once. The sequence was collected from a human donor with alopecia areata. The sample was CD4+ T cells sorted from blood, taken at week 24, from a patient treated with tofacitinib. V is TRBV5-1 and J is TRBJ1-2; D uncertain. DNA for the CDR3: TGCGCCAGCAGCTCGGGTGTCTCAGAGACCAACATTAACTATGGCTACACCTTC. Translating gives CASSSGVSETNINYGYTF.